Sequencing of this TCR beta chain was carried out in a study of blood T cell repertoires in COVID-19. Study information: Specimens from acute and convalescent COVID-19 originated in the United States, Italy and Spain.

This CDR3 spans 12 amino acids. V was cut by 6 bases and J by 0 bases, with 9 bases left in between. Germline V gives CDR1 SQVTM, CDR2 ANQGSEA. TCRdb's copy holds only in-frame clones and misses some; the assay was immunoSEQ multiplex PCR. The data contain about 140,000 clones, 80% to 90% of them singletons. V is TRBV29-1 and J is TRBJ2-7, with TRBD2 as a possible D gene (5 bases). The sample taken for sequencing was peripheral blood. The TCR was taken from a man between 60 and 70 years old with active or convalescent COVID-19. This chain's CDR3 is CSVGDGSYEQYF. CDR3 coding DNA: TGCAGCGTGGGAGACGGCTCCTACGAGCAGTACTTC.